This TCR beta chain derives from a study of blood T cells in healthy people across ages. A J-beta primer mix and a sample-barcoded 5' primer were used in a second PCR of about 7 to 12 cycles. Tags on each cDNA molecule came from a template-switch adaptor with 12 random nucleotides. TCRdb reanalysed the 5' RACE reads using MiXCR and keeps one entry per CDR3 protein. The data contain 650,000 to 800,000 distinct CDR3 sequences, about 42% of them singletons. V was trimmed by 0 bases and J by 11 bases, leaving 19 bases between them. The CDR3 contains 15 residues. The germline CDR1 and CDR2 sequences are LNHNV and YYDKDF (reference sequence). Overall study results and limits: More naive CD4+ cells and higher diversity were found in long-lived than in aged donors. Older age coincided with a roughly linear decline in TCR beta diversity per million T cells. Unsorted PBMCs ruled out conclusive naive versus antigen-experienced comparison.

Concerning this clonotype: What it binds is not known.

V and J are TRBV15 and TRBJ2-5; D gene uncertain. The receptor comes from a man aged 55 to 70 in good health. The sample comprised blood. CDR3 loop: CATSRDPVANREQYF. The CDR3 region has the DNA TGTGCCACCAGCAGAGATCCCGTGGCCAATCGAGAGCAGTACTTC. Combining the CDR3 with reference TRBV15 and TRBJ2-5 gives the whole variable domain DAMVIQNPRYQVTQFGKPVTLSCSQTLNHNVMYWYQQKSSQAPKLLFHYYDKDFNNEADTPDNFQSRRPNTSFCFLDIRSPGLGDTAMYLCATSRDPVANREQYFGPGTRLLVL.